This TCR beta chain was sequenced for a study of blood T cell repertoires in COVID-19 (dated by TCRdb to 2020 to 2021). Broadly, across the study: The collaborator samples originated in the United States, Italy and Spain and spanned the acute and convalescent phases of COVID-19. The material from the prospective study consisted of cDNA or gDNA derived from T cells, B-cell-depleted T cells, or PBMCs. Subjects who had been exposed to COVID-19, were actively infected with it, or had recovered from it provided the deeply sampled blood TCRbeta repertoires that made up the dataset. The repertoires were made available in a free public database intended to serve as a resource for research on the immune response to SARS-CoV-2. The samples were drawn from two sources: the first 160 participants of the ongoing ImmuneRACE study, and approximately 1,300 subjects contributed by 6 global collaborators. The sample metadata nearly always contained a de-identified subject ID, COVID-19 status, age in years and sex. Where HLA class I and class II types were available, the types were taken from metadata supplied by the sample provider, not from assay-based typing. The full study reports these points: The amount of clinical and demographic metadata varied by source and participant and was provided uncurated.

The CDR3 spans 12 residues, from the cysteine through the phenylalanine. The entry retains the CDR3 DNA only, 36 bases that are in frame from base 1. Based on the germline V gene, the CDR1 and CDR2 sequences are SNHLY and FYNNEI. V loses 8 bases of germline sequence and J loses 1 base, and the interval between the two ends is 9 bases. The immunoSEQ Assay, a bias-controlled multiplex PCR, was used to amplify TCRbeta CDR3 regions from genomic DNA. The paper's processing steps were these. Within the assay, amplification of reference gene primers was used to estimate how many nucleated cells each sample contained. To quantify the absolute abundance of each unique TCRbeta CDR3 rearrangement, sequence reads were collapsed and filtered. For each sample, productive Simpson clonality was calculated by taking the square root of Simpson's diversity index across productive rearrangements. TCRdb stores this immuneACCESS table with in-frame sequences only. Part of the clones is absent; in the studies checked, under half of the shortfall reflects unresolved V genes, and no reason is known for the rest. The V and J calls and the clone size are those of that table, but D and trimming were determined from the DNA. Across this sample there are about 180,000 clones, with roughly three quarters seen only once. The ten largest clones add up to roughly an eighth of the sample.

Concerning this clone itself: What antigen it recognizes has not been identified. Per-base qualities were not stored, and no clone one base away is much larger.

Participants in the prospective study were aged about 18 to 95 years, lived in under 30 United States geographic areas, and enrolled through a virtual design. In the prospective study, cohorts were assigned on the basis of participant-reported clinical history obtained from a screening survey and a study questionnaire. Exposed participants were defined as having been in contact with someone with a PCR-confirmed or clinician-diagnosed COVID-19 case within 2 weeks of study entry. In the prospective study, mobile phlebotomists collected whole blood, serum and a nasopharyngeal or oropharyngeal swab from each participant. Over an approximately two-month period, participants in the prospective study had the option of providing additional blood draws and questionnaires. Prospective study blood samples were shipped either frozen or at room temperature before DNA extraction.

Sequencing used PBMCs or T cells enriched from blood (not recorded which). This TCR came from a man in his sixties who had been exposed to COVID-19. The V gene is TRBV2 and the J gene is TRBJ2-7, and TRBD2 may be the D gene, going by 5 matching bases. This receptor has the CDR3 CASGLLSYEQYF. The sequence in DNA is TGTGCCAGCGGACTCCTTTCCTACGAGCAGTACTTC.